This T cell receptor beta chain was sequenced in a study of graft-versus-host responses after intestinal transplantation. Study details: Multivisceral, liver-intestinal, or isolated intestinal grafts went to recipients.

Worth noting for this clone: What it recognizes is unknown.

TCRdb's table, derived via immunoSEQ multiplex PCR, lists solely in-frame clones and lacks some. The sample has approximately 130,000 clones; just over 90% are singletons. The specimen comprised unstimulated CD4+ T cells sorted from spleen or lymph node cells, sampled before intestinal transplant. The clonotype originates from a human donor who received an intestinal transplant.

The CDR3 here is CASSVDGSGAQTGELFF. The CDR3 nucleotides are TGTGCCAGCAGCGTAGACGGGAGCGGGGCCCAAACCGGGGAGCTGTTTTTT. The V and J genes are TRBV9 and TRBJ2-2; 7 bases fit TRBD2. J gave up 5 bases and V 0 bases, and 10 bases lay outside the gene matches. The length of the CDR3 is 17 residues. Looked up from germline, CDR1 is SGDLS and CDR2 is YYNGEE.